A selection of T cell receptor beta chains follows, all from one sample in a study of identical twins' blood T cells. Each CDR3 protein gets one entry after TCRdb re-called the 5' RACE reads with MiXCR. Altogether hundreds of thousands of distinct CDR3 sequences are present, approximately 30% being singletons, with the ten largest covering 6.1%. The sequencing sample was made of PBMCs. These receptors were collected from a woman aged 18-55 years in good health. CDR3s include the opening cysteine and the closing phenylalanine or tryptophan. The D gene is left open where the match is weak.

>TRBV6-4|TRBJ1-1|NA
CASSVTDRNTQAFF
>TRBV4-2|TRBJ1-1|NA
CASSQEGAGTEAFF
>TRBV29-1|TRBJ2-6|NA
CSVVSAGTSSGANVLTF
>TRBV12-3/TRBV12-4|TRBJ1-1|NA
CASSSTSGTEAFF
>TRBV20-1|TRBJ1-2|NA
CSARWDDHGYTF
>TRBV25-1|TRBJ1-1|NA
CASSAPGGNTEAFF
>TRBV29-1|TRBJ1-2|TRBD1
CSVDSGQGNYGYTF
>TRBV5-1|TRBJ1-5|NA
CASSFLAGPGNQPQHF
>TRBV7-9|TRBJ1-1|TRBD1
CASSLAGRQGPEAFF
>TRBV3-1|TRBJ2-5|TRBD1
CASSKGALETQYF
>TRBV28|TRBJ1-5|TRBD1
CASSGQGSAQPQHF
>TRBV20-1|TRBJ1-5|TRBD1
CSASSGGGNQPQHF
>TRBV20-1|TRBJ2-1|NA
CSARGGRGPLNEQFF
>TRBV20-1|TRBJ2-1|TRBD1
CSASDRDYNEQFF
>TRBV7-2|TRBJ1-3|NA
CASSEQGNGNTIYF
>TRBV7-2|TRBJ1-1|NA
CASSLVLPEAFF
>TRBV20-1|TRBJ1-1|NA
CSARGGGSAEAFF
>TRBV5-1|TRBJ1-5|NA
CASSFSGDDQPQHF
>TRBV3-1|TRBJ2-1|TRBD2
CASSLTSGRDNEQFF
>TRBV7-9|TRBJ1-2|NA
CASISRASHYGYTF
>TRBV27|TRBJ1-1|TRBD1
CASSLYPQGRTEAFF
>TRBV5-1|TRBJ1-1|NA
CASSLRGKAEAFF
>TRBV20-1|TRBJ2-1|TRBD2
CSATDFGLAGNEQFF
>TRBV25-1|TRBJ2-1|NA
CASSEWDNEQFF
>TRBV20-1|TRBJ1-5|NA
CSARDSSTNQPQHF
>TRBV10-2|TRBJ1-5|NA
CASAGTNSNQPQHF
>TRBV11-2|TRBJ1-3|NA
CASSLEPDSGNTIYF